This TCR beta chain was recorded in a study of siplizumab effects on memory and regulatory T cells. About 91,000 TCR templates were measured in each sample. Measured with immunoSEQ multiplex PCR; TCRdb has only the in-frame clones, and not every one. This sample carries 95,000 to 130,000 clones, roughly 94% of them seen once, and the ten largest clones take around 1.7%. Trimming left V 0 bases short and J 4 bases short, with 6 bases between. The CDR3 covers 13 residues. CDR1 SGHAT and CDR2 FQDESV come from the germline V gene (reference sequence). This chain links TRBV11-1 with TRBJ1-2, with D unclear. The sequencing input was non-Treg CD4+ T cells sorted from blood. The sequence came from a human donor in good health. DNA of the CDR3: TGTGCCAGCAGCTTAGCACAGACCTATGGCTACACCTTC. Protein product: CASSLAQTYGYTF.